Sequencing of this TCR beta chain was carried out in a study of blood T cell repertoires in COVID-19. CDR1 and CDR2 (germline): MNHEY, SVGAGI. The length of the CDR3 is 13 residues. The method was immunoSEQ multiplex PCR; TCRdb's version includes in-frame clones alone and lacks a portion of them. The sample includes some 200,000 clones, 85% to 90% of them seen just once. The chain employs TRBV6-5 and TRBJ1-1; D is undetermined. Sample: peripheral blood. The TCR was taken from a middle-aged man with acute or convalescent COVID-19. CDR3 in DNA: TGTGCTTCGAGGCGGGGAGAGAACACTGAAGCTTTCTTT. This codes for CASRRGENTEAFF.